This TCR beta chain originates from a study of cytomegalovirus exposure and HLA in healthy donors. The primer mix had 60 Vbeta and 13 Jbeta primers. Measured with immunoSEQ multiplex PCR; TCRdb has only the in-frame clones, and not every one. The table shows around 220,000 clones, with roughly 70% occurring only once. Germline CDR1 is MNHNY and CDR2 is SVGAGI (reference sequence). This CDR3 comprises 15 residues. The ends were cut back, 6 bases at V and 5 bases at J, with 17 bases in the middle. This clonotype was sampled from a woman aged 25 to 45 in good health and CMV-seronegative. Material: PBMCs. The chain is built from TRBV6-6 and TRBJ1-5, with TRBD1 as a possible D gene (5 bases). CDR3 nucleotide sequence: TGTGCCAGCAGATCTCGGGGGTATTGGGATCAGCCCCAGCATTTT. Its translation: CASRSRGYWDQPQHF.